This T cell receptor (beta chain) emerged from a study of radiotherapy plus CTLA-4 blockade in lung cancer. Overall study context: With roughly 28% of patients having disease control, objective responses were seen in about 19%.

The study's findings and limits: Response was reportedly best predicted by early blood T cell clone dynamics, with interferon-beta. The study found tumor-derived TCR clones expanded in blood after radiotherapy plus ipilimumab.

With 0 bases removed from V and 9 bases from J, the gap between germline ends came to 15 bases. The CDR3 loop spans 14 amino acids. Per the germline V gene, CDR1 is SGHTS and CDR2 is YDEGEE. Sequencing used immunoSEQ multiplex PCR; TCRdb keeps in-frame clones, though not all of them. Here the sample spans about 67,000 clones, around 77% being singletons. The sample holds a few counts of this clone. Its antigen remains unidentified. Each patient with chemo-refractory metastatic non-small-cell lung cancer was treated with focal radiation plus CTLA-4 blockade using ipilimumab. The V and J genes are TRBV5-8 and TRBJ1-1; D gene unclear. The clonotype was recovered from a human donor with non-small cell lung cancer whose response to radiotherapy plus ipilimumab could not be evaluated. Some clones in this sample may be carry-over from other donors' samples. This specimen consisted of peripheral blood, obtained from a patient treated with radiotherapy plus ipilimumab. Written as DNA, the CDR3 is TGTGCCAGCAGCTTGGACTTCTCGCCTAGGAAAGCTTTCTTT. The encoded protein is CASSLDFSPRKAFF.